This T cell receptor (beta chain) originates from a study of T-cell reconstitution after alpha-beta-depleted transplantation in children. Whole-study results and caveats: About two months after transplant, alpha-beta T cells reportedly came from several hundred expanded graft clones. Diversity of TCRbeta at day 60 was high in some patients, arising from surviving recipient T cells and thymic progenitors. Hyperexpanded clones declined; after one year, newly produced T cells mostly supplied diversity.

This clonotype was counted only a few times. The antigen remains unidentified. Construction of the TCRbeta library involved unique molecular identifiers. TCRdb itself ran the PCR reads through MiXCR, one entry per CDR3 protein. The sample records under 750,000 distinct CDR3 sequences, under 25% being singletons. V lost 3 bases, J lost 4 bases, and 9 bases lay in between. This CDR3 comprises 12 residues. CDR1 is DFQATT and CDR2 is SNEGSKA in the germline V gene (reference sequence). This sample comprised PBMCs, mostly from graft donor cells, obtained 360 days after TCRalphabeta/CD19-depleted stem cell transplant. The J gene is TRBJ2-5, the V gene TRBV20-1, with D possibly TRBD1 on 5 matching bases. The source of this sequence is a boy under three years old who had a stem cell transplant for acute myeloid leukemia, so the T cells may come from the graft donor. The CDR3 DNA is TGCAGTGCTAGTACTCAGGGAGAGACCCAGTACTTC. Translated: CSASTQGETQYF.